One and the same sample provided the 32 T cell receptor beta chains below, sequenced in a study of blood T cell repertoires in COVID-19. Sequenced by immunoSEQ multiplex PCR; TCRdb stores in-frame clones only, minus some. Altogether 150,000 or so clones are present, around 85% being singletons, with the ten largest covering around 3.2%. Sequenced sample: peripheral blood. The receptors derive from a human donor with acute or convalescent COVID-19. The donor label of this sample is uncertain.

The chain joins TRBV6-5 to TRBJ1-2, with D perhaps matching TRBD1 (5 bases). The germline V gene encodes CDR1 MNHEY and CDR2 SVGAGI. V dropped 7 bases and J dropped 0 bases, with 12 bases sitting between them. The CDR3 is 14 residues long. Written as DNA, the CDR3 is TGTGCCAGCAAAGTGGGGACTTCTAACTATGGCTACACCTTC. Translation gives CASKVGTSNYGYTF.

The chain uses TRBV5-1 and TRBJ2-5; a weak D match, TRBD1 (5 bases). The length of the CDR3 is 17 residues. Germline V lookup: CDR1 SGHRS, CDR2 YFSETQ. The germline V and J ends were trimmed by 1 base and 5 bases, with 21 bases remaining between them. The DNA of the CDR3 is TGCGCCAGCAGCTTGAGGGCCCAGGGTGTTATCGGTGAGACCCAGTACTTC. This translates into CASSLRAQGVIGETQYF.

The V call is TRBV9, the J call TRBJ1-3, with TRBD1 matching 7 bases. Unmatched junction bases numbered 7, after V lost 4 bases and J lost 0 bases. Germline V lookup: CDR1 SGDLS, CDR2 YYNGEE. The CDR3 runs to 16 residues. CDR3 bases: TGTGCCAGCAGCTCAACTACAGGGGTCTCTGGAAACACCATATATTTT. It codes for CASSSTTGVSGNTIYF.

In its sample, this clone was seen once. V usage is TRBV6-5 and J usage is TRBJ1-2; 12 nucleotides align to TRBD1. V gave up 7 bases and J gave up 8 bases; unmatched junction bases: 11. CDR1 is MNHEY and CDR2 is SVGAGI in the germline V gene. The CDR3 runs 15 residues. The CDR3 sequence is CASTQFGTGGGGYTF. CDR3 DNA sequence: TGTGCCAGCACTCAGTTCGGGACAGGGGGCGGCGGCTACACCTTC.

The CDR3 reads CASKRGGSTDTQYF. CDR3 nucleotides: TGTGCCAGCAAGCGCGGGGGGAGCACAGATACGCAGTATTTT. This chain uses TRBV4-2 with TRBJ2-3, with 8 bases aligning to TRBD2. The germline V gene has CDR1 LGHNA and CDR2 YNFKEQ. The J segment lost 0 bases and the V segment lost 7 bases, leaving 3 bases of the junction unmatched. This CDR3 is 14 amino acids long.

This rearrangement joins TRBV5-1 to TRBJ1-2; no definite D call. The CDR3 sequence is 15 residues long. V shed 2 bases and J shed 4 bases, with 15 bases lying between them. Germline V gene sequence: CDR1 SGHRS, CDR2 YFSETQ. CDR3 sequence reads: CASSFNGVKGYGYTF. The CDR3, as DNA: TGCGCCAGCAGCTTCAACGGGGTTAAAGGCTATGGCTACACCTTC.

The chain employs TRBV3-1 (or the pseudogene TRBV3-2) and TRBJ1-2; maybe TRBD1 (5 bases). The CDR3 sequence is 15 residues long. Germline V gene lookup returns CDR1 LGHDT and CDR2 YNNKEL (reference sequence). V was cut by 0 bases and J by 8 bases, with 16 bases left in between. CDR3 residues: CASSQDIGRQRGYTF. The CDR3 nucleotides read TGTGCCAGCAGCCAAGATATCGGCAGACAGAGGGGCTACACCTTC.

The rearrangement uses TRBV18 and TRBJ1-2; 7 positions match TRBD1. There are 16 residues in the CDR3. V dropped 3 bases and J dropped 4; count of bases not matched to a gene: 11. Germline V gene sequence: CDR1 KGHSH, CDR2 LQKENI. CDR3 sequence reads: CASSPALRQGGYGYTF. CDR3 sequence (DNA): TGTGCCAGCTCACCGGCCCTAAGGCAGGGGGGCTATGGCTACACCTTC.

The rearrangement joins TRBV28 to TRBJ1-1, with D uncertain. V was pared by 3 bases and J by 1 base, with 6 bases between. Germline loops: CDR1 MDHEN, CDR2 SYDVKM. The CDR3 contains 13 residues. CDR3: CASSFDKNTEAFF. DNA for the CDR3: TGTGCCAGCAGTTTTGACAAGAACACTGAAGCTTTCTTT. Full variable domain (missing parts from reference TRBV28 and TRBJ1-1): DVKVTQSSRYLVKRTGEKVFLECVQDMDHENMFWYRQDPGLGLRLIYFSYDVKMKEKGDIPEGYSVSREKKERFSLILESASTNQTSMYLCASSFDKNTEAFFGQGTRLTVV.

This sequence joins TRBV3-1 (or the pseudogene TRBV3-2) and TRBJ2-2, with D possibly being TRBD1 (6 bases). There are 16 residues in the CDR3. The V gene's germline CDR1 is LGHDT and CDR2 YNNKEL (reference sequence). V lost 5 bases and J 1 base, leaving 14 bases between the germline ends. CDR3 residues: CASSSWTVKNTGELFF. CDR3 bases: TGTGCCAGCAGCTCATGGACAGTCAAGAACACCGGGGAGCTGTTTTTT.

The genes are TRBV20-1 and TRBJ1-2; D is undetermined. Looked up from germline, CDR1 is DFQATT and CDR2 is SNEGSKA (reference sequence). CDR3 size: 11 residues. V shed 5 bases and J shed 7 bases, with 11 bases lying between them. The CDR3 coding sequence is TGCAGTGCTTCCGGGTTGGCTGGCTACACCTTC. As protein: CSASGLAGYTF.

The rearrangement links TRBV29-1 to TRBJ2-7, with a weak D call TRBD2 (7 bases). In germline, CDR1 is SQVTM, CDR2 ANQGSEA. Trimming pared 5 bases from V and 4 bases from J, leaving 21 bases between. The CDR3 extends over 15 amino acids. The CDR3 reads CSVTTGLGGPYEQYF. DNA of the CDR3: TGCAGCGTTACTACCGGACTCGGGGGGCCATACGAGCAGTACTTC.

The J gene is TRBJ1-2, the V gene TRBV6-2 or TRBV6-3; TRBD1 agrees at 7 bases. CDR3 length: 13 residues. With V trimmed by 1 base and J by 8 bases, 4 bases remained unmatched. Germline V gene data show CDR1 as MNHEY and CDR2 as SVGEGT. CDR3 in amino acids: CASSYLKGAGYTF. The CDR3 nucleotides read TGTGCCAGCAGTTACTTGAAGGGGGCAGGCTACACCTTC.

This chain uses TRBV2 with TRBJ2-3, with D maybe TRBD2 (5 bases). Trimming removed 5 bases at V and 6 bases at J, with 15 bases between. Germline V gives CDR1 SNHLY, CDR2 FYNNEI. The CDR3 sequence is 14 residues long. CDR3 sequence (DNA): TGTGCCAGCAGTCGTGGACTGACTTCGGATACGCAGTATTTT. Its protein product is CASSRGLTSDTQYF.

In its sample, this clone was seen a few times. The chain's CDR3 is CASSGLAGETQYF. The CDR3 DNA reads TGTGCCAGCAGTGGACTAGCGGGAGAGACCCAGTACTTC. This sequence joins TRBV2 and TRBJ2-5; 10 bases agree with TRBD2. V shed 4 bases and J 4 bases; nucleotides not matched to a gene: 0. In germline, CDR1 is SNHLY, CDR2 FYNNEI. The CDR3 covers 13 residues.

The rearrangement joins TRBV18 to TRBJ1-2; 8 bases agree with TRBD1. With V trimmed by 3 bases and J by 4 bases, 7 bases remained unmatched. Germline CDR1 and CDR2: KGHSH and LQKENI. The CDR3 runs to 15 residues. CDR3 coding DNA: TGTGCCAGCTCACCTTCAGGGGACAGGTTCTATGGCTACACCTTC. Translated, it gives CASSPSGDRFYGYTF.

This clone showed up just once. The CDR3 DNA follows: TGTGCCAGCAGTGAACCCGGCGGTGAGCAGTTCTTC. Its translation is CASSEPGGEQFF. The chain combines TRBV25-1 with TRBJ2-1; no firm D call. V was trimmed by 2 bases and J by 9 bases, leaving 8 bases between them. Germline CDR1 MGHDK, CDR2 SYGVNS. CDR3 length equals 12 residues.

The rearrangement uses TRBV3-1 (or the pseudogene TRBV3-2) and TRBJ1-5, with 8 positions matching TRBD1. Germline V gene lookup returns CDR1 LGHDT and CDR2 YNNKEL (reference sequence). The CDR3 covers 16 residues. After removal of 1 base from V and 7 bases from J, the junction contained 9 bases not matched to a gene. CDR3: CASSQGPGQGIQPQHF. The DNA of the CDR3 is TGTGCCAGCAGCCAAGGCCCCGGACAGGGTATACAGCCCCAGCATTTT.

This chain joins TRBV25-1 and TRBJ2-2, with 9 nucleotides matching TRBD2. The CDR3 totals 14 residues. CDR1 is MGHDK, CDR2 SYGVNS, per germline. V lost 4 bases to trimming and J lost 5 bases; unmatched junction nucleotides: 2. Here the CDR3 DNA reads TGTGCCAGCAGTGGGCTAGCGGGGACCGGGGAGCTGTTTTTT. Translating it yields CASSGLAGTGELFF.

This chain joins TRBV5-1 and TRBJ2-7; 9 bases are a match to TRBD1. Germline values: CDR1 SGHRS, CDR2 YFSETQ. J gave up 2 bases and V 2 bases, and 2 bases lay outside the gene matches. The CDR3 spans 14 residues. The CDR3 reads CASSLTGGTYEQYF. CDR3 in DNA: TGCGCCAGCAGCTTAACAGGGGGCACCTACGAGCAGTACTTC.

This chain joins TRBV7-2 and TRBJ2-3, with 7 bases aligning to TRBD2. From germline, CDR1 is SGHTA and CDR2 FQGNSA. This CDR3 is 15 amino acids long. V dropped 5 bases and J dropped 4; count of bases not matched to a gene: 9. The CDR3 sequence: CASSPGLLGADTQYF. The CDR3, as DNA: TGTGCCAGCAGCCCGGGACTATTAGGCGCAGATACGCAGTATTTT.

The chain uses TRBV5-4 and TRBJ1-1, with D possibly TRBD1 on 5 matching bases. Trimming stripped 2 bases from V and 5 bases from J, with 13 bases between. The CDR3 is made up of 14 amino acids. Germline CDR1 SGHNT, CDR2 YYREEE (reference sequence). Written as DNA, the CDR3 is TGTGCCAGCAGCTTCAACGGGGGAAAGACTGAAGCTTTCTTT. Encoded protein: CASSFNGGKTEAFF. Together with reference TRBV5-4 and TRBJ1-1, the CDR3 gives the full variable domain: ETGVTQSPTHLIKTRGQQVTLRCSSQSGHNTVSWYQQALGQGPQFIFQYYREEENGRGNFPPRFSGLQFPNYSSELNVNALELDDSALYLCASSFNGGKTEAFFGQGTRLTVV.

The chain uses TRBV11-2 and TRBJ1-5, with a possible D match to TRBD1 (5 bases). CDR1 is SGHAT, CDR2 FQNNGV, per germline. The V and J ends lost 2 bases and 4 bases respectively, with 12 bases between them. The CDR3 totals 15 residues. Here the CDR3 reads CASSLSGSGNQPQHF. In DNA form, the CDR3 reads TGTGCCAGCAGCTTATCAGGGTCTGGGAATCAGCCCCAGCATTTT.

DNA of the CDR3: TGTGCCAGCAGCCAAACAGGGGGGTCCTATAATTCACCCCTCCACTTT. It translates to CASSQTGGSYNSPLHF. The genes are TRBV3-1 (or the pseudogene TRBV3-2) and TRBJ1-6, with 8 bases identical to TRBD1. J gave up 1 base and V 2 bases, and 1 base lay outside the gene matches. Germline V gene sequence: CDR1 LGHDT, CDR2 YNNKEL (reference sequence). The CDR3 is 16 residues long.

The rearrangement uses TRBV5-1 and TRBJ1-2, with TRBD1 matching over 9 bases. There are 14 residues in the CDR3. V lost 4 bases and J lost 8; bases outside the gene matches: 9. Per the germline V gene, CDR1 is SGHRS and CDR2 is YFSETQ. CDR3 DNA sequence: TGCGCCAGCAGCCCCGGGGGGGACAGGGACGGCTACACCTTC. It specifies CASSPGGDRDGYTF.

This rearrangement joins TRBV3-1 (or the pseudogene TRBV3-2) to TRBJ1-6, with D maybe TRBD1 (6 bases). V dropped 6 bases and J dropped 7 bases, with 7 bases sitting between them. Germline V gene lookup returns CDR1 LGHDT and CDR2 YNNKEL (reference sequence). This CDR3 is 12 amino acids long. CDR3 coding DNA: TGTGCCAGCAGTACAGGGAATTCACCCCTCCACTTT. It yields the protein CASSTGNSPLHF.

CDR3 protein: CASSYGGSGGAGNEQFF. In DNA, the CDR3 is TGCGCCAGCAGCTACGGAGGTAGCGGGGGGGCGGGAAATGAGCAGTTCTTC. The V call is TRBV5-1, the J call TRBJ2-1; 11 bases fit TRBD2. Germline V CDR1 and CDR2: SGHRS, YFSETQ. The V gene end was trimmed by 3 bases and the J gene end by 7 bases; junction bases not matched to a gene: 12. The CDR3 has 17 amino acids.

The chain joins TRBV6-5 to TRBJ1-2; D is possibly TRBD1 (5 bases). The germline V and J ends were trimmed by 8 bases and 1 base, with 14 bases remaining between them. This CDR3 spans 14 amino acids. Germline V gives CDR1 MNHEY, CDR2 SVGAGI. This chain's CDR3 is CASALGGINYGYTF. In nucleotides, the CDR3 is TGTGCCAGCGCGTTGGGGGGAATTAACTATGGCTACACCTTC.

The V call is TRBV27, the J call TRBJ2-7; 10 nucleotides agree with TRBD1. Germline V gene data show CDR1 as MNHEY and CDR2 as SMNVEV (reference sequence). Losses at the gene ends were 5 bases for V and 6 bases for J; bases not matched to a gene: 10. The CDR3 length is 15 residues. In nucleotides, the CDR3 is TGTGCCAGCAGTACTCCGGGACAGGGGTCCCTCGAGCAGTACTTC. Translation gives CASSTPGQGSLEQYF.

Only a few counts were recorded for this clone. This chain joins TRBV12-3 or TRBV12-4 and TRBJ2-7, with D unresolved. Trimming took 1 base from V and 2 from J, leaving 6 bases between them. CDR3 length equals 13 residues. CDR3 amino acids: CASSLGGPYEQYF. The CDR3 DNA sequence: TGTGCCAGCAGTTTAGGTGGGCCCTACGAGCAGTACTTC.

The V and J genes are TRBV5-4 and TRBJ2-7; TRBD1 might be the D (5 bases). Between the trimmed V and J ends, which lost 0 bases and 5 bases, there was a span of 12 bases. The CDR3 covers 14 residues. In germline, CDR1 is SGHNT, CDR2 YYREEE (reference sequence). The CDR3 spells CASSLAGRGHEQYF. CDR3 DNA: TGTGCCAGCAGCTTGGCCGGAAGGGGCCACGAGCAGTACTTC.

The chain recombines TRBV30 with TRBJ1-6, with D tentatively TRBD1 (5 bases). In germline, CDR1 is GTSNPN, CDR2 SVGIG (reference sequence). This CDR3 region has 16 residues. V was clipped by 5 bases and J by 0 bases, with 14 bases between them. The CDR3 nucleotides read TGTGCCTGGCGGGTCGGGGGAAGCTCCTATAATTCACCCCTCCACTTT. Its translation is CAWRVGGSSYNSPLHF. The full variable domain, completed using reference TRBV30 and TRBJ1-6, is SQTIHQWPATLVQPVGSPLSLECTVEGTSNPNLYWYRQAAGRGLQLLFYSVGIGQISSEVPQNLSASRPQDRQFILSSKKLLLSDSGFYLCAWRVGGSSYNSPLHFGNGTRLTVT.